One and the same sample provided the 4 T cell receptor beta chains below, sequenced in a study of shared clonotypes between healthy human individuals. Libraries were prepared by immunoSEQ multiplex PCR; TCRdb keeps only in-frame clonotypes and omits some of them. The table lists fewer than 600,000 clones, around three quarters of them singletons. The sample comprised PBMCs. Source of these receptors: a middle-aged woman in good health. Some clones in this sample may be carry-over from other donors' samples.

The chain combines TRBV4-3 with TRBJ2-7; the D gene is possibly TRBD1 (7 bases). Trimming shortened V by 1 base and J by 3 bases, and 19 bases separated the two germline ends. Looked up from germline, CDR1 is LGHNA and CDR2 is YSLEER. The CDR3 is 17 amino acids. The chain's CDR3 is CASSQGQAGTAVYEQYF. The CDR3 region has the DNA TGCGCCAGCAGCCAAGGACAGGCGGGGACAGCTGTCTACGAGCAGTACTTC.

This clone appeared a single time. This chain connects TRBV27 to TRBJ2-3; 7 nucleotides agree with TRBD1. The J segment lost 0 bases and the V segment lost 4 bases, leaving 7 bases of the junction unmatched. Looked up from germline, CDR1 is MNHEY and CDR2 is SMNVEV (reference sequence). The CDR3 spans 16 residues. CDR3 region: CASSYTGALSTDTQYF. The CDR3, as DNA: TGTGCCAGCAGTTACACAGGGGCCCTTAGCACAGATACGCAGTATTTT.

This chain uses TRBV11-2 with TRBJ2-4, with D possibly matching TRBD2 (6 bases). Germline CDR1 and CDR2: SGHAT and FQNNGV. V lost 6 bases, J lost 5 bases, and 14 bases lay in between. The CDR3 has 14 amino acids. The CDR3 loop reads CASRRSGGENIQYF. The CDR3 nucleotides are TGTGCCAGCAGAAGGTCCGGAGGGGAAAACATTCAGTACTTC.

This clone was picked up a small number of times. The chain recombines TRBV10-3 with TRBJ2-3; TRBD2 matches 14 bases. Germline trimming cut 4 bases from V and 0 bases from J; bases unmatched to any gene: 12. CDR3 length equals 20 residues. Germline V lookup: CDR1 ENHRY, CDR2 SYGVKD. The CDR3 DNA reads TGTGCCATCAGTGGGACTGGACTAGCGGGAGGCTCACCTAGCACAGATACGCAGTATTTT. Residues: CAISGTGLAGGSPSTDTQYF.